This TCR beta chain was observed in a study of blood T cell repertoires in COVID-19. Germline CDR1 reads SGHRS; CDR2 reads YFSETQ. Between the trimmed V and J ends, which lost 0 bases and 8 bases, there was a span of 14 bases. The CDR3 length is 15 residues. Profiling relied on immunoSEQ multiplex PCR, and the TCRdb table lists in-frame clones only, not all of them. The data show some 190,000 clones, with 80% to 90% seen just once and under 3.5% held by the top ten. This clone was found a few times. The sequenced material came from peripheral blood. The chain combines TRBV5-1 with TRBJ1-4, with TRBD1 as a possible D gene (6 bases). The sequence was collected from a man in his sixties with acute or convalescent COVID-19. The CDR3 region is CASSLVPGVGEKLFF. The CDR3 DNA sequence: TGCGCCAGCAGCTTGGTGCCAGGGGTTGGGGAAAAACTGTTTTTT. The complete variable domain, with remaining parts taken from reference TRBV5-1 and TRBJ1-4, reads KAGVTQTPRYLIKTRGQQVTLSCSPISGHRSVSWYQQTPGQGLQFLFEYFSETQRNKGNFPGRFSGRQFSNSRSEMNVSTLELGDSALYLCASSLVPGVGEKLFFGSGTQLSVL.